The T cell receptor (beta chain) under discussion was sequenced for a study of cytomegalovirus exposure and HLA in healthy donors. Though probably carrying unrecorded immune exposures, donors were nominally healthy at sampling. The PCR was carried out with 60 Vbeta primers and 13 Jbeta primers. Sequencing used immunoSEQ multiplex PCR; TCRdb keeps in-frame clones, though not all of them. The data show 100,000 to 150,000 clones, with 75% to 85% seen just once and approximately 8.1% held by the top ten. Deletions cut 0 bases from V and 0 bases from J, with 5 bases between. The CDR3 is 15 amino acids. Germline loops: CDR1 MNHNS, CDR2 SASEGT. As regards this clone: The antigen remains undetermined.

Findings and caveats of the study: Association of a missense DCLRE1C variant with TCR beta V- and J-gene trimming was reported in a later analysis.

The V call is TRBV6-1, the J call TRBJ2-2, with D hard to call. This receptor was obtained from a woman in her 50s in good health and CMV-seropositive. The sample taken for sequencing was PBMCs. The DNA for the CDR3 is TGTGCCAGCAGTGAAGCCACTGCGAACACCGGGGAGCTGTTTTTT. It specifies CASSEATANTGELFF.